This TCR beta chain was captured by sequencing in a study of blood T cell repertoires in COVID-19. Germline V gene lookup returns CDR1 SEHNR and CDR2 FQNEAQ (reference sequence). Trimming shortened V by 4 bases and J by 9 bases, and 16 bases separated the two germline ends. The CDR3 contains 15 residues. Generated by immunoSEQ multiplex PCR, the TCRdb table keeps only in-frame clones and is missing some. The table lists a few hundred thousand clones, over 70% of them singletons. The source of this sequence is a woman aged 45 to 65 with acute or convalescent COVID-19. The chain uses TRBV7-9 and TRBJ1-6, with D uncertain. Specimen: peripheral blood. In DNA form, the CDR3 reads TGTGCCAGCAGCTCCAGCGGGGTTGGCGGTTCACCCCTCCACTTT. Translation gives CASSSSGVGGSPLHF.